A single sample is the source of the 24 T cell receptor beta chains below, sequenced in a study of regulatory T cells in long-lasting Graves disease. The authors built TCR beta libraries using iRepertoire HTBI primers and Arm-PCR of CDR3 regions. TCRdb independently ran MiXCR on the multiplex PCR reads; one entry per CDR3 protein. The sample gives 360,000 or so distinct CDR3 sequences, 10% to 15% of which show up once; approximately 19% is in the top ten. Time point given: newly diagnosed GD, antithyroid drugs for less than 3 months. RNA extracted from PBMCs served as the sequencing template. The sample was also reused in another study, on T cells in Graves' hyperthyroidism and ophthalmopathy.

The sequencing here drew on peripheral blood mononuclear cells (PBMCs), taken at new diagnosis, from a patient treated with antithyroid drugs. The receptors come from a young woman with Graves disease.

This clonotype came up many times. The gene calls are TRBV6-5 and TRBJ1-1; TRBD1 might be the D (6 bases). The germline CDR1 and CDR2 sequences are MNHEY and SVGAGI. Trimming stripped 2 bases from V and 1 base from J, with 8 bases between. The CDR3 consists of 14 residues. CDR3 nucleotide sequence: TGTGCCAGCAGTTACACGGACAGGAACACTGAAGCTTTCTTT. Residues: CASSYTDRNTEAFF.

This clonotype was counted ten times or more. The CDR3 reads CASSPMGQVNQPQHF. The CDR3 bases are TGTGCCAGCAGCCCAATGGGACAGGTCAATCAGCCCCAGCATTTT. This chain uses TRBV12-3 or TRBV12-4 with TRBJ1-5; 8 nucleotides agree with TRBD1. There are 15 residues in the CDR3. V lost 6 bases, J lost 3 bases, and 7 bases stayed unmatched.

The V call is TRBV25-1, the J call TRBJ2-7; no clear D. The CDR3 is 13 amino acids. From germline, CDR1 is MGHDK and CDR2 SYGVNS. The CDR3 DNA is TGTGCCAGCAATGAATACAGCTCCTACGAGCAGTACGTC. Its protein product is CASNEYSSYEQYV.

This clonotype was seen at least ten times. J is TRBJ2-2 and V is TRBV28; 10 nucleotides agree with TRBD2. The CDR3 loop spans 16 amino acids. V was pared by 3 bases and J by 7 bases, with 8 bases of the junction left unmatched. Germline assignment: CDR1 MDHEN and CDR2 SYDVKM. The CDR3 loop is CASSFSSGGAVGELFF. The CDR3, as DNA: TGTGCCAGCAGTTTTTCTAGCGGGGGTGCGGTCGGGGAGCTGTTTTTT.

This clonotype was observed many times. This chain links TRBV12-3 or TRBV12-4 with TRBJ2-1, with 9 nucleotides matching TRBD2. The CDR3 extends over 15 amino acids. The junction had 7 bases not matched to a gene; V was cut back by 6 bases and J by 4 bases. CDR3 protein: CASRRGGRAYNEQFF. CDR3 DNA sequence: TGTGCCAGCAGACGGGGCGGGAGGGCTTACAATGAGCAGTTCTTC.

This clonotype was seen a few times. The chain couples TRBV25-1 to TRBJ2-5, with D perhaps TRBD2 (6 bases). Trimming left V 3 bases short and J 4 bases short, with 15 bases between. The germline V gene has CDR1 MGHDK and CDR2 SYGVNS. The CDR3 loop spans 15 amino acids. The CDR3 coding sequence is TGTGCCAGCAGTGATGATATGTTGGGGGGAGAGACCCAGTACTTC. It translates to CASSDDMLGGETQYF.

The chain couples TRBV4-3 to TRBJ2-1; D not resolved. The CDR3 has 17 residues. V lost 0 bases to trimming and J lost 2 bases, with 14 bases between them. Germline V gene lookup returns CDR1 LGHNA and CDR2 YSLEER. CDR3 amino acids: CASSQDWPKRTYNEQFF. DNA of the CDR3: TGCGCCAGCAGCCAAGATTGGCCTAAGAGGACCTACAATGAGCAGTTCTTC.

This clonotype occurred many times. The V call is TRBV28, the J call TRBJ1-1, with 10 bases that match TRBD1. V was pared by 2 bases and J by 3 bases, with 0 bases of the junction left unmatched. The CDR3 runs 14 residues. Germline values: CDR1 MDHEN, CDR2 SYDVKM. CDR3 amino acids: CASSLGTGDTEAFF. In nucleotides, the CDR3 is TGTGCCAGCAGTTTAGGGACAGGGGACACTGAAGCTTTCTTT.

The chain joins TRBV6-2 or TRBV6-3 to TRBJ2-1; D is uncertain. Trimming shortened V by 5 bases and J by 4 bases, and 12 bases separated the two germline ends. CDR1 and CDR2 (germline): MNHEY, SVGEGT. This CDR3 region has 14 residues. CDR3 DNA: TGTGCCAGCAGTGCCCCACGGACGTACAATGAGCAGTTCTTC. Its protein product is CASSAPRTYNEQFF.

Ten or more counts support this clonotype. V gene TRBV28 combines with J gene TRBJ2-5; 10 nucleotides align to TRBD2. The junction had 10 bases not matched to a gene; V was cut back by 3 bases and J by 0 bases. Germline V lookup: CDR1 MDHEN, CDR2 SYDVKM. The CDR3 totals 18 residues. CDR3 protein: CASSLSSGSVYNQETQYF. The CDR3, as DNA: TGTGCCAGCAGTTTGTCTAGCGGGAGTGTTTATAACCAAGAGACCCAGTACTTC.

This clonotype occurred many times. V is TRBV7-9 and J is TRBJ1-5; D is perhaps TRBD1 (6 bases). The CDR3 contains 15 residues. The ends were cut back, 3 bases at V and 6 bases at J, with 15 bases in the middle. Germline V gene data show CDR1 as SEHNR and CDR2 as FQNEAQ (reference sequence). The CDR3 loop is CASSLGQGFVQPQHF. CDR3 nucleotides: TGTGCCAGCAGCTTGGGGCAGGGGTTCGTTCAGCCCCAGCATTTT.

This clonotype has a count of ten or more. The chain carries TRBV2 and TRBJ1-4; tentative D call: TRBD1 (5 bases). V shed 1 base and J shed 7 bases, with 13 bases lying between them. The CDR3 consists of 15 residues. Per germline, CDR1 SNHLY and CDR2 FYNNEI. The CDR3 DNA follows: TGTGCCAGCAGTGAAGGAAGGGGAATTCGTGAAAAACTGTTTTTT. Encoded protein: CASSEGRGIREKLFF.

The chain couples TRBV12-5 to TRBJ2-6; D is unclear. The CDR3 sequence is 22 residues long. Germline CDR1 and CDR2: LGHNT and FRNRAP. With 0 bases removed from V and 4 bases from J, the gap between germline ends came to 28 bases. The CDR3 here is CASGLVPLLVDRSSRGANVLTF. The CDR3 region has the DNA TGTGCTAGTGGTTTGGTACCCTTACTGGTGGATCGCTCTTCTCGCGGGGCCAACGTCCTGACTTTC.

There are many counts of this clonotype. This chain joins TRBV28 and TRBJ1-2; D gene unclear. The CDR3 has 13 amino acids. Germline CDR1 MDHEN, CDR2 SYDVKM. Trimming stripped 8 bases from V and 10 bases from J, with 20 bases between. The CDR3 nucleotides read TGTGCCAGCTTTTCGTGGCCGTCCCTTTACTACACCTTC. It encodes CASFSWPSLYYTF.

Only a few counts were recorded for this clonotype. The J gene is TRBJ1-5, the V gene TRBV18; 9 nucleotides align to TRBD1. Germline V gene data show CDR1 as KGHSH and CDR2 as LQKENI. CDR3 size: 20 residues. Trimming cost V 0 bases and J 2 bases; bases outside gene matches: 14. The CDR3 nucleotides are TGTGCCAGCTCACCACCCCTTACCGGGACAGGGAGAGGAGGCAATCAGCCCCAGCATTTT. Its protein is CASSPPLTGTGRGGNQPQHF.

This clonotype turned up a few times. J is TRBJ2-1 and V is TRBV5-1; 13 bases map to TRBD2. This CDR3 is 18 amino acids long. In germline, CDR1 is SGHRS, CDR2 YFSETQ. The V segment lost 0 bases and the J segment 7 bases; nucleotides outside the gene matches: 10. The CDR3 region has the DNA TGCGCCAGCAGCTTGGGACTAGCGGGGGGAACATACTGGAATGAGCAGTTCTTC. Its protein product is CASSLGLAGGTYWNEQFF.

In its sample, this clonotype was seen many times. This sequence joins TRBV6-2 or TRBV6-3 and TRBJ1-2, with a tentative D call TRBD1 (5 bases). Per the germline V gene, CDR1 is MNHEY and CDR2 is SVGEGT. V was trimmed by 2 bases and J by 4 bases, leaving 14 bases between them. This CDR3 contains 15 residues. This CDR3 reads CASSYRGLRGYGYTF. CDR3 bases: TGTGCCAGCAGTTACAGGGGACTGAGAGGCTATGGCTACACCTTC.

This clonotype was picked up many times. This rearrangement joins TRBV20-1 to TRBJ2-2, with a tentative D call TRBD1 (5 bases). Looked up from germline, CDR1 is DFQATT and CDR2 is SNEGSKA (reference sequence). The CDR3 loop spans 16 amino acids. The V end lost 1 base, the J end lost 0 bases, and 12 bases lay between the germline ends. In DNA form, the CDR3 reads TGCAGTGCTAGAGGAGTGAGGACAACGAACACCGGGGAGCTGTTTTTT. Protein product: CSARGVRTTNTGELFF.

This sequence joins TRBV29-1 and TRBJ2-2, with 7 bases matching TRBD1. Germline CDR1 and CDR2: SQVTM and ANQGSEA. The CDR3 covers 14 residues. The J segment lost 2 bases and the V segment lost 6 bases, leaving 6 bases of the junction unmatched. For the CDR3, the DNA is TGCAGCGTCGCCGGGACAGCCAACACCGGGGAGCTGTTTTTT. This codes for CSVAGTANTGELFF.

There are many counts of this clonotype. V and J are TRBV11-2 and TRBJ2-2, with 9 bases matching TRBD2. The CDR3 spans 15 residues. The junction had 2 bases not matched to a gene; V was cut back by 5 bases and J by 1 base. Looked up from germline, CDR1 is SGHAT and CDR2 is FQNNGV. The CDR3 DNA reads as TGTGCCAGCAGCCTTAGCGGGAGGAACACCGGGGAGCTGTTTTTT. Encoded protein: CASSLSGRNTGELFF.

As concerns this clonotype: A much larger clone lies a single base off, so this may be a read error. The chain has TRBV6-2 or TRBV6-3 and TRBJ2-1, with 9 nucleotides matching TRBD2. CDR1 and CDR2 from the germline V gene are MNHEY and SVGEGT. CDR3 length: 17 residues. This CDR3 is CASSYPEAGGSYNEQLF. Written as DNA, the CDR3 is TGTGCCAGCAGTTACCCTGAAGCGGGAGGCTCCTACAATGAGCAGCTCTTC.

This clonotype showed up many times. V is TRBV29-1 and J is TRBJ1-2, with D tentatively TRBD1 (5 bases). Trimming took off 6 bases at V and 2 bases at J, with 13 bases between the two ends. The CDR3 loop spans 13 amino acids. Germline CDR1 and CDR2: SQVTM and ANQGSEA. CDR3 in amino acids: CSVLPGNNYGYTF. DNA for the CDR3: TGCAGCGTCTTGCCAGGGAACAACTATGGCTACACCTTC. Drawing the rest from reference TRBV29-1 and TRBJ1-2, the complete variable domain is SAVISQKPSRDICQRGTSLTIQCQVDSQVTMMFWYRQQPGQSLTLIATANQGSEATYESGFVIDKFPISRPNLTFSTLTVSNMSPEDSSIYLCSVLPGNNYGYTFGSGTRLTVV.

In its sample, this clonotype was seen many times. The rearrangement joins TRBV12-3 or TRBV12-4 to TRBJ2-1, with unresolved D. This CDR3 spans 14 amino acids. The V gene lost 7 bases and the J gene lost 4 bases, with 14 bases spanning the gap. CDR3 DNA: TGTGCCAGCAAATCCCCTGGCCTGTACAATGAGCAGTTCTTC. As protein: CASKSPGLYNEQFF.

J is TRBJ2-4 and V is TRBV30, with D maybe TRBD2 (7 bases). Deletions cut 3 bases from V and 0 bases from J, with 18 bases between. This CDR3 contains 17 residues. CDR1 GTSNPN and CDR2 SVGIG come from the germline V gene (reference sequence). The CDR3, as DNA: TGTGCCTGGAGAAGAGAGGGGGGGAAAATAGCCAAAAACATTCAGTACTTC. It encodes CAWRREGGKIAKNIQYF.